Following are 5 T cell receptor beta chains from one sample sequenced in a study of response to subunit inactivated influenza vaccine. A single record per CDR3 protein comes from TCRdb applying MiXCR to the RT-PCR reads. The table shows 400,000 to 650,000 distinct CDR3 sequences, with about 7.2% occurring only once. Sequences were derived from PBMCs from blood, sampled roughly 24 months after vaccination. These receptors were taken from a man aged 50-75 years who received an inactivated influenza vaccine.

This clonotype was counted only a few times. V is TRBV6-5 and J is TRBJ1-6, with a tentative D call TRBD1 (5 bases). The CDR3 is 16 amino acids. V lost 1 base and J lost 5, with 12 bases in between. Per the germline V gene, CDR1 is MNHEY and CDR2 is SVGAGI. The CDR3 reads CASSYFVGADNSPLHF. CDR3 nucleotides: TGTGCCAGCAGTTACTTTGTAGGGGCTGATAATTCACCCCTCCACTTT.

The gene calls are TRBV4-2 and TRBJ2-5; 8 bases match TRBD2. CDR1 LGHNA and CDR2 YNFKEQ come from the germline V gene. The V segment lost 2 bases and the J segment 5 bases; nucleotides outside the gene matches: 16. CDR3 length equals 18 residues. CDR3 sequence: CASSQKVSGDTVGETQYF. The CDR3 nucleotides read TGTGCCAGCAGCCAAAAGGTTAGCGGGGACACCGTCGGGGAGACCCAGTACTTC.

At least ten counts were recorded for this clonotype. CDR3: CASSLEAGGPSTPPNEQYF. The DNA of the CDR3 is TGTGCCAGCAGCTTAGAAGCGGGAGGGCCCTCTACCCCTCCGAACGAGCAGTACTTC. The chain couples TRBV11-2 to TRBJ2-7; 10 nucleotides line up with TRBD2. CDR3 length: 19 residues. Germline V gene data show CDR1 as SGHAT and CDR2 as FQNNGV. V was pared by 0 bases and J by 5 bases, with 16 bases of the junction left unmatched. Variable domain in full (rest from reference TRBV11-2 and TRBJ2-7): EAGVAQSPRYKIIEKRQSVAFWCNPISGHATLYWYQQILGQGPKLLIQFQNNGVVDDSQLPKDRFSAERLKGVDSTLKIQPAKLEDSAVYLCASSLEAGGPSTPPNEQYFGPGTRLTVT.

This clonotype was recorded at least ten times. CDR3 loop: CASSGQSTGELFF. CDR3 nucleotide sequence: TGCGCCAGCAGTGGTCAGTCTACCGGGGAGCTGTTTTTT. This chain uses TRBV10-1 with TRBJ2-2; D call uncertain. This CDR3 is 13 amino acids long. V dropped 4 bases and J dropped 5 bases, with 8 bases sitting between them. Germline CDR1 WNHNN, CDR2 SYGVQD (reference sequence).

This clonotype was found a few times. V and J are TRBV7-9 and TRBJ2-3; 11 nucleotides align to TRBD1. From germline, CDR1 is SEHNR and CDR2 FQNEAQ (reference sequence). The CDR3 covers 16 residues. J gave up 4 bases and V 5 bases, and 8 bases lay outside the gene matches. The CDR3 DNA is TGTGCCAGCAGCCCGCAGGGACAGGGGGTTGCAGATACGCAGTATTTT. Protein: CASSPQGQGVADTQYF.